A single sample gave rise to the 2 T cell receptor beta chains below, sequenced in a study of identical twins (dated by TCRdb to the mid-2010s). Libraries were made using 5' RACE. Instrument on record: Illumina HiSeq 2000. TCRdb trimmed public reads at Q25 via fastp, called clones via MiXCR and kept in-frame beta chains. Rows are combined by CDR3 protein, so each entry shows the most common genes and DNA. For this sample the table gives 690,000 or so distinct CDR3 sequences, of which more than 6.5% were detected only once. Jointly, the top ten make up approximately 0.94% of the sample. This sample was shared with a second study, whose subject was yellow fever vaccine responses in identical twins.

Sequenced material: PBMCs. These receptors all stem from a woman aged 18-35 years in good health.

This clonotype was seen ten or more times. The chain has TRBV4-3 and TRBJ1-2; D not resolved. Per germline, CDR1 LGHNA and CDR2 YSLEER. With 1 base removed from V and 0 bases from J, the gap between germline ends came to 9 bases. This CDR3 has 15 residues. This CDR3 is CASSQAGLANYGYTF. The CDR3 coding sequence is TGCGCCAGCAGCCAAGCAGGTTTAGCTAACTATGGCTACACCTTC.

This clonotype was observed a few times. Germline and junction disagree at one end, which may indicate a read error. The chain uses TRBV4-3 and TRBJ2-1; 14 bases line up with TRBD2. Germline-derived CDR1 and CDR2 are LGHNA and YSLEER. The CDR3 extends over 13 amino acids. CDR3 amino acids: CASSQDGTSGSIF. The CDR3 DNA is TGCGCCAGCAGCCAAGACGGGACTAGCGGGAGTATTTTC.